Each of the 32 T cell receptor beta chains below was sequenced from the same sample in a study of OX40 agonist ivuxolimab in advanced cancers. Sequencing used immunoSEQ multiplex PCR; TCRdb keeps in-frame clones, though not all of them. The sample has approximately 81,000 clones, more than 75% seen once; the top ten hold approximately 0.47%. Sequenced here: CD4+ or CD8+ T cells sorted from blood, sampled in a trial of the OX40 agonist ivuxolimab. The receptor set was obtained from an adult with an advanced solid tumor such as melanoma, head and neck, liver or kidney cancer.

The chain links TRBV19 to TRBJ1-2; D is possibly TRBD1 (6 bases). Germline V lookup: CDR1 LNHDA, CDR2 SQIVND (reference sequence). The CDR3 is made up of 15 amino acids. Trimming took off 6 bases at V and 4 bases at J, with 18 bases between the two ends. The CDR3 region is CASSPWERGGYGYTF. The CDR3 nucleotides are TGTGCCAGTAGCCCTTGGGAGAGGGGGGGCTATGGCTACACCTTC.

This clone was seen a handful of times. The chain recombines TRBV4-3 with TRBJ1-2, with D possibly being TRBD1 (5 bases). Looked up from germline, CDR1 is LGHNA and CDR2 is YSLEER. Trimming stripped 0 bases from V and 7 bases from J, with 12 bases between. The CDR3 consists of 14 residues. This CDR3 reads CASSQDGSGGGYTF. CDR3 DNA sequence: TGCGCCAGCAGCCAAGACGGCTCGGGGGGTGGCTACACCTTC.

The chain recombines TRBV19 with TRBJ1-5, with D possibly being TRBD1 (6 bases). The germline CDR1 and CDR2 sequences are LNHDA and SQIVND (reference sequence). The CDR3 is 17 residues long. Trimming took off 9 bases at V and 4 bases at J, with 25 bases between the two ends. CDR3: CASKDLRRGIWNQPQHF. CDR3 sequence (DNA): TGTGCCAGCAAAGACTTACGCAGGGGAATCTGGAATCAGCCCCAGCATTTT.

This sequence joins TRBV27 and TRBJ1-1; D is undetermined. The CDR3 sequence is 12 residues long. Germline CDR1 is MNHEY and CDR2 is SMNVEV (reference sequence). V dropped 6 bases and J dropped 3 bases, with 8 bases sitting between them. The CDR3 region has the DNA TGTGCCAGCAGCCGCCCCCACACTGAAGCTTTCTTT. Its translation is CASSRPHTEAFF.

The chain recombines TRBV5-1 with TRBJ2-5, with D tentatively TRBD2 (5 bases). V was cut by 1 base and J by 2 bases, with 9 bases left in between. Germline V gene data show CDR1 as SGHRS and CDR2 as YFSETQ. The CDR3 is 14 amino acids. CDR3 loop: CASSLFPGQETQYF. CDR3 nucleotide sequence: TGCGCCAGCAGCTTGTTTCCGGGGCAAGAGACCCAGTACTTC.

The chain uses TRBV29-1 and TRBJ1-1; the D is unclear. The germline V and J ends were trimmed by 8 bases and 1 base, with 20 bases remaining between them. The CDR3 contains 15 residues. The germline gives CDR1 SQVTM, CDR2 ANQGSEA. The DNA of the CDR3 is TGCAGCTCCCTATCCCTTCAGTCTTCGAACACTGAAGCTTTCTTT. This codes for CSSLSLQSSNTEAFF.

The chain links TRBV2 to TRBJ2-3; 9 bases map to TRBD1. V shed 3 bases, J shed 6 bases, and the junction held 4 bases outside the gene matches. CDR3 length equals 14 residues. Germline V gene sequence: CDR1 SNHLY, CDR2 FYNNEI. The CDR3: CASSEGTGRDTQYF. Written as DNA, the CDR3 is TGTGCCAGCAGTGAGGGGACAGGGCGGGATACGCAGTATTTT.

V usage is TRBV6-5 and J usage is TRBJ2-3, with D perhaps matching TRBD2 (5 bases). Trimming shortened V by 6 bases and J by 2 bases, and 9 bases separated the two germline ends. The CDR3 runs to 13 residues. Germline lookup yields CDR1 MNHEY and CDR2 SVGAGI. The CDR3 region is CASRGEATDTQYF. The CDR3 DNA sequence: TGTGCCAGCAGGGGAGAGGCCACAGATACGCAGTATTTT.

This clone appeared once. The chain combines TRBV2 with TRBJ2-1; unclear D gene. V shed 9 bases and J shed 5 bases, with 2 bases lying between them. From germline, CDR1 is SNHLY and CDR2 FYNNEI. This CDR3 is built from 9 residues. The CDR3 sequence is CASNNEQFF. In nucleotides, the CDR3 is TGTGCCAGTAACAATGAGCAGTTCTTC.

The chain couples TRBV5-1 to TRBJ1-4; TRBD1 aligns across 8 bases. CDR1 is SGHRS and CDR2 is YFSETQ in the germline V gene. The J segment lost 7 bases and the V segment lost 5 bases, leaving 7 bases of the junction unmatched. The CDR3 spans 14 residues. The CDR3 spells CASSPTGAAEKLFF. For the CDR3, the DNA is TGCGCCAGCAGTCCGACAGGGGCAGCTGAAAAACTGTTTTTT.

V gene TRBV9 combines with J gene TRBJ2-2; D gene unclear. This CDR3 has 12 amino acids. Trimming left V 0 bases short and J 7 bases short, with 4 bases between. CDR1 is SGDLS and CDR2 is YYNGEE in the germline V gene. The CDR3 loop reads CASSVGVGELFF. The CDR3 DNA sequence: TGTGCCAGCAGCGTAGGGGTCGGGGAGCTGTTTTTT.

CDR3 residues: CASSLGLGADTQYF. The CDR3 DNA sequence: TGTGCCAGCAGCTTGGGTCTAGGGGCAGATACGCAGTATTTT. The chain combines TRBV5-8 with TRBJ2-3; D possibly corresponds to TRBD1 (5 bases). V was shortened by 0 bases and J by 4 bases, with 9 bases between the two germline ends. The CDR3 covers 14 residues. Germline values: CDR1 SGHTS, CDR2 YDEGEE.

This clone was seen only once. No conserved phenylalanine or tryptophan ends this CDR3, so it is likely a read error. V and J are TRBV5-1 and TRBJ1-6; no definite D call. Germline values: CDR1 SGHRS, CDR2 YFSETQ. V was clipped by 0 bases and J by 0 bases, with 10 bases between them. The CDR3 runs to 17 residues. The CDR3 loop reads CASSLDPPSSYNSPLHL. The CDR3 DNA sequence: TGCGCCAGCAGCTTGGACCCACCTAGCTCCTATAATTCACCCCTCCACCTT.

This clone was seen just once. The J gene is TRBJ2-1, the V gene TRBV29-1; 11 nucleotides agree with TRBD1. CDR3 length: 12 amino acids. The V segment lost 6 bases and the J segment 7 bases; nucleotides outside the gene matches: 2. CDR1 and CDR2 (germline): SQVTM, ANQGSEA. The CDR3 nucleotides are TGCAGCGTCGGACAGGGGGCTAATGAGCAGTTCTTC. This encodes CSVGQGANEQFF.

The chain recombines TRBV9 with TRBJ2-1; a weak D match, TRBD1 (6 bases). Germline CDR1 SGDLS, CDR2 YYNGEE. Trimming shortened V by 4 bases and J by 2 bases, and 13 bases separated the two germline ends. The CDR3 is 15 residues long. DNA for the CDR3: TGTGCCAGCAGCCCTAGTGGGGGCACCTACAATGAGCAGTTCTTC. It translates to CASSPSGGTYNEQFF. Full variable domain (rest looked up from reference TRBV9 and TRBJ2-1): DSGVTQTPKHLITATGQRVTLRCSPRSGDLSVYWYQQSLDQGLQFLIQYYNGEERAKGNILERFSAQQFPDLHSELNLSSLELGDSALYFCASSPSGGTYNEQFFGPGTRLTVL.

This clone has just one count. V is TRBV10-1 and J is TRBJ1-1; D might be TRBD1 (6 bases). CDR1 and CDR2 from the germline V gene are WNHNN and SYGVQD (reference sequence). Trimming shortened V by 3 bases and J by 6 bases, and 20 bases separated the two germline ends. CDR3 length: 16 residues. The CDR3 loop is CASSDSGGGPTAEAFF. The CDR3 nucleotides read TGCGCCAGCAGTGATTCGGGAGGGGGACCCACCGCTGAAGCTTTCTTT.

This chain links TRBV6-1 with TRBJ1-1; D unclear. With 6 bases removed from V and 3 bases from J, the gap between germline ends came to 11 bases. The germline V gene has CDR1 MNHNS and CDR2 SASEGT. The CDR3 totals 13 residues. CDR3 bases: TGTGCCAGCAGCCCGAGGAGGGACACTGAAGCTTTCTTT. Encoded protein: CASSPRRDTEAFF.

This chain joins TRBV2 and TRBJ2-7, with D tentatively TRBD1 (6 bases). Germline V gives CDR1 SNHLY, CDR2 FYNNEI. V was cut by 2 bases and J by 0 bases, with 8 bases left in between. There are 14 residues in the CDR3. For the CDR3, the DNA is TGTGCCAGCAGTGAACAGGGGAGCTCCTACGAGCAGTACTTC. Translated: CASSEQGSSYEQYF.

The CDR3: CASSVTPNTGELFF. CDR3 DNA sequence: TGTGCCAGCAGCGTGACACCGAACACCGGGGAGCTGTTTTTT. The V and J genes are TRBV9 and TRBJ2-2; D ambiguous. The CDR3 is 14 amino acids. Trimming left V 2 bases short and J 0 bases short, with 5 bases between. Per germline, CDR1 SGDLS and CDR2 YYNGEE. Combining the CDR3 with reference TRBV9 and TRBJ2-2 gives the whole variable domain DSGVTQTPKHLITATGQRVTLRCSPRSGDLSVYWYQQSLDQGLQFLIQYYNGEERAKGNILERFSAQQFPDLHSELNLSSLELGDSALYFCASSVTPNTGELFFGEGSRLTVL.

V is TRBV7-2 and J is TRBJ1-1; D remains unclear. The CDR3 is 15 residues long. CDR1 is SGHTA and CDR2 is FQGNSA in the germline V gene. Trimming shortened V by 2 bases and J by 7 bases, and 17 bases separated the two germline ends. The CDR3 DNA follows: TGTGCCAGCAGCTTAATAAGGGCCATCGGAGGTGAAGCTTTCTTT. It translates to CASSLIRAIGGEAFF.

A single count supports this clone. The chain uses TRBV5-5 and TRBJ2-5, with no clear D. The V gene's germline CDR1 is SGHKS and CDR2 YYEKEE (reference sequence). V shed 3 bases and J shed 5 bases, with 11 bases lying between them. This CDR3 spans 13 amino acids. CDR3 sequence (DNA): TGTGCCAGCAGCTGGGGTAGTGGCGAGACCCAGTACTTC. Encoded protein: CASSWGSGETQYF.

This chain's CDR3 is CASGTLGYNSPLHF. The CDR3 nucleotides are TGTGCCAGCGGAACCCTTGGCTATAATTCACCCCTCCACTTT. This chain joins TRBV6-1 and TRBJ1-6, with D unresolved. Trimming took off 8 bases at V and 3 bases at J, with 11 bases between the two ends. There are 14 residues in the CDR3. Germline V gene sequence: CDR1 MNHNS, CDR2 SASEGT.

V is TRBV7-8 and J is TRBJ1-1, with TRBD1 matching over 7 bases. CDR3 size: 13 residues. The germline CDR1 and CDR2 sequences are SGHVS and FQNEAQ. J was trimmed by 8 bases and V by 8 bases; bases with no gene match: 11. The CDR3 DNA reads as TGTGCCAGCGGCGTCCCTACAGGGGCCGAAGCTTTCTTT. It translates to CASGVPTGAEAFF.

In its sample, this clone was seen once. This chain uses TRBV7-2 with TRBJ1-6; 7 nucleotides align to TRBD1. V was clipped by 1 base and J by 7 bases; unmatched bases: 4. Germline CDR1 reads SGHTA; CDR2 reads FQGNSA. CDR3 length: 15 residues. In nucleotides, the CDR3 is TGTGCCAGCAGCTTAGTGGTCAGGGGGAATTCACCCCTCCACTTT. As protein: CASSLVVRGNSPLHF.

This chain connects TRBV6-6 to TRBJ2-1, with a tentative D call TRBD2 (6 bases). Looked up from germline, CDR1 is MNHNY and CDR2 is SVGAGI (reference sequence). Trimming stripped 6 bases from V and 7 bases from J, with 16 bases between. This CDR3 contains 14 residues. CDR3 sequence (DNA): TGTGCCAGCAGAAGTGGGGGGATCGTAAATGAGCAGTTCTTC. Translating it yields CASRSGGIVNEQFF.

This chain connects TRBV10-1 to TRBJ2-3, with D perhaps matching TRBD1 or TRBD2 (5 bases each). The CDR3 is made up of 13 amino acids. The V gene's germline CDR1 is WNHNN and CDR2 SYGVQD (reference sequence). Between the trimmed V and J ends, which lost 5 bases and 2 bases, there was a span of 8 bases. The CDR3 DNA is TGCGCCAGCAGTCCCGGGACCACAGATACGCAGTATTTT. Translated, it gives CASSPGTTDTQYF.

This clone was observed a single time. The chain joins TRBV6-5 to TRBJ2-7, with 9 positions matching TRBD1. Germline lookup yields CDR1 MNHEY and CDR2 SVGAGI. V dropped 8 bases and J dropped 0; count of bases not matched to a gene: 8. The CDR3 is made up of 15 amino acids. The DNA of the CDR3 is TGTGCCAGCGCCTCGGGACAGGGAAGCTCCTACGAGCAGTACTTC. This translates into CASASGQGSSYEQYF.

This chain links TRBV6-4 with TRBJ2-3; possibly TRBD1 for D (5 bases). V was clipped by 7 bases and J by 0 bases, with 11 bases between them. Germline V gene lookup returns CDR1 MRHNA and CDR2 SNTAGT. The CDR3 length is 14 residues. Here the CDR3 reads CASKTDLSTDTQYF. The DNA for the CDR3 is TGTGCCAGCAAGACAGATCTTAGCACAGATACGCAGTATTTT.

The rearrangement links TRBV25-1 to TRBJ2-7; D is uncertain. Germline V gives CDR1 MGHDK, CDR2 SYGVNS. Trimming removed 5 bases from V and 0 bases from J, with 14 bases in between. CDR3 length: 15 amino acids. CDR3 residues: CASSSSPGTSYEQYF. The CDR3 DNA is TGTGCCAGCAGTTCCTCCCCCGGCACCTCCTACGAGCAGTACTTC.

V is TRBV7-9 and J is TRBJ2-1; D assignment may be TRBD1 or TRBD2 (5 bases each). The V gene's germline CDR1 is SEHNR and CDR2 FQNEAQ (reference sequence). This CDR3 contains 13 residues. The ends were cut back, 4 bases at V and 15 bases at J, with 19 bases in the middle. CDR3 DNA: TGTGCCAGCAGCTCCAAGACCGGGACCAACGGGTTCTTC. It yields the protein CASSSKTGTNGFF.

Note on this clone: Other DNA sequences of this sample code for an identical CDR3. This chain links TRBV5-4 with TRBJ1-1; tentative D call: TRBD1 (5 bases). Trimming left V 2 bases short and J 2 bases short, with 10 bases between. CDR3 length equals 14 residues. Looked up from germline, CDR1 is SGHNT and CDR2 is YYREEE (reference sequence). The CDR3 region has the DNA TGTGCCAGCAGCTTAACCGGGACCAACACTGAAGCTTTCTTT. This codes for CASSLTGTNTEAFF.

This clone was seen a single time. V is TRBV6-6 and J is TRBJ2-4, with 7 bases lining up with TRBD1. Germline-derived CDR1 and CDR2 are MNHNY and SVGAGI (reference sequence). The CDR3 length is 15 residues. J lost 1 base, V lost 0 bases, and 0 bases had no gene match. CDR3 DNA sequence: TGTGCCAGCAGTTACTCAGGGGGCGCCAAAAACATTCAGTACTTC. It codes for CASSYSGGAKNIQYF.